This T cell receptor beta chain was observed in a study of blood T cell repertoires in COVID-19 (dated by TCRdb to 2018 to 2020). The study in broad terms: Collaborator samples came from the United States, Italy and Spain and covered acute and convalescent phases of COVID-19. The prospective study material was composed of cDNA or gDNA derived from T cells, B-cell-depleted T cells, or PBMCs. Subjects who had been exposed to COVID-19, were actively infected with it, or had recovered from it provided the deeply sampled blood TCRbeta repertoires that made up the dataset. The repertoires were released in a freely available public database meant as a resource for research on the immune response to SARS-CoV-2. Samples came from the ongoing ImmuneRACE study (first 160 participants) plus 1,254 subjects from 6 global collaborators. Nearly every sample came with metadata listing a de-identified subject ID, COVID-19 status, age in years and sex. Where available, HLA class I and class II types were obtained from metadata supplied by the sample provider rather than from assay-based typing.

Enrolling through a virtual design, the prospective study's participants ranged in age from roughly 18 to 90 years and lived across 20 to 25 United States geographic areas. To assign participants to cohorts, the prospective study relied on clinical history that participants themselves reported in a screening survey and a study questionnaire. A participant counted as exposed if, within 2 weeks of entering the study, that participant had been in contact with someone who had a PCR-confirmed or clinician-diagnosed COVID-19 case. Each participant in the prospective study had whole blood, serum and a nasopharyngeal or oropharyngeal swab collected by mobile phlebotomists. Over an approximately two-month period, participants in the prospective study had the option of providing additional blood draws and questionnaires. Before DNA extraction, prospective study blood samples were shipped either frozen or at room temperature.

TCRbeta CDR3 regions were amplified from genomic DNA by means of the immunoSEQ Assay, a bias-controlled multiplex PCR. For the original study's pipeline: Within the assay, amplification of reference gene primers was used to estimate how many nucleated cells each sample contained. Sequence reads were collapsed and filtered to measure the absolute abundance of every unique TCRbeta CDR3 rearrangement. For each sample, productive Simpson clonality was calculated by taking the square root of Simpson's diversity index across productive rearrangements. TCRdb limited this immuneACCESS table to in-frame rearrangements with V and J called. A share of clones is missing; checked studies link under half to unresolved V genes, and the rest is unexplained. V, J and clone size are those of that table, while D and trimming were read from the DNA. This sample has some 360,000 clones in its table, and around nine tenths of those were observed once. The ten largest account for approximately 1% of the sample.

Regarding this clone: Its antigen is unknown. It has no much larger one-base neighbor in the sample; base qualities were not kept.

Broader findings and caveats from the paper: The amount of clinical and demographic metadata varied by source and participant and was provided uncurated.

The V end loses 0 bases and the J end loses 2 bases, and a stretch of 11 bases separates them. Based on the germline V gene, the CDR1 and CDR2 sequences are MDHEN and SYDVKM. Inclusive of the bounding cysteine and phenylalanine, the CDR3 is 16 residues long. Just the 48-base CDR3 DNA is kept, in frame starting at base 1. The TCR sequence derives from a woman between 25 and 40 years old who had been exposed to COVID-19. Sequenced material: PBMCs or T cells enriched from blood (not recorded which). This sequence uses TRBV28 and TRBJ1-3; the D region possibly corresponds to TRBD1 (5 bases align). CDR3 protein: CASSLWGKGTGNTIYF. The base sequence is TGTGCCAGCAGTTTATGGGGGAAGGGGACTGGAAACACCATATATTTT.